Listed below are T cell receptor beta chains from one sample, sequenced in a study of cytomegalovirus exposure and HLA in healthy donors. Data came from immunoSEQ multiplex PCR; TCRdb stores just in-frame clones and leaves some out. Of roughly 230,000 clones detected, 85% to 95% appear once; the ten largest clones hold 1.7%. Sequenced: PBMCs. The origin of the receptors is a girl aged 2-15 years in good health and CMV-seronegative. Both conserved end residues are part of each CDR3. The D gene is left open where the match is weak. The size entry is marked missing in some rows and otherwise reads once, few, many or a size class.

v_gene	abundance	d_gene	j_gene	CDR3aa	CDR3nt
TRBV18	.	.	TRBJ1-6	CASSLGNSPLHF	TGTGCCAGCTCACTCGGTAATTCACCCCTCCACTTT
TRBV4-2	.	.	TRBJ2-7	CASSPAADNSYEQYF	TGTGCCAGCAGCCCGGCGGCGGACAACTCCTACGAGCAGTACTTC
TRBV20-1	.	TRBD1	TRBJ1-2	CSGTGDGYTF	TGCAGTGGGACAGGGGATGGCTACACCTTC
TRBV7-9	.	TRBD1	TRBJ2-7	CASSPQGVSYEQYF	TGTGCCAGCAGCCCACAGGGGGTCTCCTACGAGCAGTACTTC
TRBV11-3	.	.	TRBJ2-3	CASSLGETSTDTQYF	TGTGCCAGCAGCTTAGGGGAGACTAGCACAGATACGCAGTATTTT
TRBV18	.	.	TRBJ1-1	CASSPGTLTGNTEAFF	TGTGCCAGCTCCCCGGGGACACTTACGGGGAACACTGAAGCTTTCTTT
TRBV27	.	.	TRBJ2-1	CASAAVNEQFF	TGTGCCAGCGCTGCAGTCAATGAGCAGTTCTTC
TRBV5-1	few	.	TRBJ1-5	CASSLGIGQGNQPQHF	TGCGCCAGCAGCTTGGGGATCGGTCAGGGGAATCAGCCCCAGCATTTT
TRBV19	.	.	TRBJ1-2	CASSRQNYGYTF	TGTGCCAGTAGTAGGCAGAACTATGGCTACACCTTC
TRBV7-6	.	TRBD2	TRBJ2-3	CASSPFTSGGRSDTQYF	TGTGCCAGCAGCCCGTTCACTAGCGGGGGGCGATCCGATACGCAGTATTTT
TRBV27	.	.	TRBJ2-7	CASSSPSSRYSYEQYF	TGTGCCAGCAGTTCCCCGTCGAGCCGATACTCCTACGAGCAGTACTTC
TRBV19	.	TRBD1	TRBJ2-7	CASSDPGQLSYEQYF	TGTGCCAGTAGTGATCCGGGACAGCTCTCCTACGAGCAGTACTTC
TRBV5-6	few	TRBD1	TRBJ2-7	CASNRDRANEQYF	TGTGCCAGCAACCGGGACAGGGCCAACGAGCAGTACTTC
TRBV11-2	.	.	TRBJ1-1	CASSPPTEWVNTEAFF	TGTGCCAGCAGCCCCCCGACAGAGTGGGTGAACACTGAAGCTTTCTTT
TRBV7-2	.	.	TRBJ2-3	CASSLHQGRTDTQYF	TGTGCCAGCAGCTTACATCAGGGCCGTACAGATACGCAGTATTTT
TRBV5-1	.	TRBD2	TRBJ2-5	CASSSRLAGQQETQYF	TGCGCCAGCAGCTCCCGACTAGCGGGGCAGCAAGAGACCCAGTACTTC
TRBV5-4	.	.	TRBJ2-5	CASSFGGTETQYF	TGTGCCAGCAGCTTTGGAGGGACGGAGACCCAGTACTTC
TRBV6-1	.	.	TRBJ2-4	CASSEATGNIQYF	TGTGCCAGCAGTGAAGCGACGGGAAACATTCAGTACTTC
TRBV10-2	.	.	TRBJ1-5	CASGTGDQPQHF	TGCGCCAGCGGCACGGGGGATCAGCCCCAGCATTTT
TRBV4-1	.	.	TRBJ2-3	CASSQEKRITDTQYF	TGCGCCAGCAGCCAAGAGAAGCGGATCACAGATACGCAGTATTTT
TRBV7-3	.	.	TRBJ1-1	CASSTKGGGDNTEAFF	TGTGCCAGCAGCACTAAGGGAGGGGGAGATAACACTGAAGCTTTCTTT
TRBV11-2	.	TRBD2	TRBJ2-1	CASSLTPGLAGDEQFF	TGTGCCAGCAGCTTAACTCCGGGACTAGCGGGAGATGAGCAGTTCTTC
TRBV19	.	TRBD1	TRBJ1-2	CASTQGGRFGYTF	TGTGCCAGTACCCAAGGGGGCCGTTTCGGCTACACCTTC
TRBV6-5	once	.	TRBJ2-7	CARSTRDLYEQYF	TGTGCCAGGTCGACGCGGGACCTCTACGAGCAGTACTTC
TRBV27	.	.	TRBJ2-6	CASSQFFGANVLTF	TGTGCCAGCAGCCAGTTCTTTGGGGCCAACGTCCTGACTTTC
TRBV19	.	.	TRBJ1-2	CASSPTVYGYTF	TGTGCCAGTAGTCCGACAGTCTATGGCTACACCTTC
TRBV7-9	.	.	TRBJ2-1	CSSSLDYRVAEQFF	TGTTCCAGCAGCTTAGACTATCGGGTTGCTGAGCAGTTCTTC
TRBV5-4	.	TRBD2	TRBJ2-1	CASSLRRGLAGAEQFF	TGTGCCAGCAGCTTGAGGAGGGGCCTAGCGGGAGCTGAGCAGTTCTTC
TRBV5-4	.	.	TRBJ2-3	CASSLGQLFRTDTQYF	TGTGCCAGCAGCTTGGGGCAGTTATTTCGCACAGATACGCAGTATTTT
TRBV2	.	TRBD1	TRBJ2-7	CASSGPGQGYEQYF	TGTGCCAGCAGTGGGCCGGGACAGGGCTACGAGCAGTACTTC
TRBV28	.	.	TRBJ1-1	CASNEGGNTEAFF	TGTGCCAGCAACGAAGGGGGGAACACTGAAGCTTTCTTT
TRBV5-4	.	TRBD1	TRBJ1-2	CASSSRGTGGYGYTF	TGTGCCAGCAGCTCACGCGGGACAGGGGGCTATGGCTACACCTTC
TRBV4-1	.	TRBD1	TRBJ2-2	CASSQDGQGASTGELFF	TGCGCCAGCAGCCAAGACGGACAGGGGGCGAGCACCGGGGAGCTGTTTTTT